This is a list of T cell receptor beta chains from one sample in a study of response to subunit inactivated influenza vaccine. TCRdb re-analysed the RT-PCR reads in MiXCR, keeping a single row per CDR3 protein. The data show around 480,000 distinct CDR3 sequences, with roughly 9.8% seen just once and about 12% held by the top ten. The material was PBMCs from blood, obtained 35 to 45 days after vaccination. The receptors were gathered from a man aged 45-65 years who received an inactivated influenza vaccine. Each CDR3 is given with its conserved first and last residue. Each record gives: V gene, J gene, D gene, CDR3 length, CDR3 protein. A D gene is named only where the DNA matches it firmly.

V gene: TRBV6-5
J gene: TRBJ2-3
D gene: TRBD2
CDR3 length: 19
CDR3 protein: CASSWGGLAGGASTDTQYF

V gene: TRBV6-5
J gene: TRBJ2-7
D gene: TRBD2
CDR3 length: 16
CDR3 protein: CASSYGSGRAVYEQYF

V gene: TRBV14
J gene: TRBJ2-1
D gene: TRBD2
CDR3 length: 14
CDR3 protein: CASSQGGLADEQFF

V gene: TRBV5-5
J gene: TRBJ2-1
D gene: .
CDR3 length: 14
CDR3 protein: CASKPDGAYNEQFF

V gene: TRBV12-3/TRBV12-4
J gene: TRBJ1-2
D gene: .
CDR3 length: 11
CDR3 protein: CASSSSYGYTF

V gene: TRBV28
J gene: TRBJ2-3
D gene: .
CDR3 length: 16
CDR3 protein: CASTGAPGGRTDTQYF

V gene: TRBV13
J gene: TRBJ1-5
D gene: TRBD1
CDR3 length: 16
CDR3 protein: CASSLRQGAGGQPQHF

V gene: TRBV11-2
J gene: TRBJ1-2
D gene: TRBD1
CDR3 length: 16
CDR3 protein: CASSLLPTGISYGYTF

V gene: TRBV7-3
J gene: TRBJ2-1
D gene: TRBD2
CDR3 length: 16
CDR3 protein: CASSPRLTSGSNEQFF

V gene: TRBV12-3/TRBV12-4
J gene: TRBJ1-1
D gene: TRBD1
CDR3 length: 15
CDR3 protein: CASRKTGARPFEAFF

V gene: TRBV27
J gene: TRBJ2-1
D gene: .
CDR3 length: 14
CDR3 protein: CASRPQGSKNEQFF

V gene: TRBV28
J gene: TRBJ1-2
D gene: .
CDR3 length: 16
CDR3 protein: CASSSSLYGLPYGYTF

V gene: TRBV9
J gene: TRBJ2-2
D gene: TRBD1
CDR3 length: 17
CDR3 protein: CASSVRRQGGDTGELFF

V gene: TRBV7-2
J gene: TRBJ2-1
D gene: TRBD1
CDR3 length: 15
CDR3 protein: CASSLVTGVYNEQFF

V gene: TRBV10-3
J gene: TRBJ1-2
D gene: .
CDR3 length: 15
CDR3 protein: CAISESGNSQGGYTF

V gene: TRBV6-2/TRBV6-3
J gene: TRBJ2-1
D gene: TRBD2
CDR3 length: 14
CDR3 protein: CASSSGLVFNEQFF

V gene: TRBV7-6
J gene: TRBJ2-5
D gene: .
CDR3 length: 12
CDR3 protein: CASSLLRETQYF

V gene: TRBV15
J gene: TRBJ2-2
D gene: .
CDR3 length: 16
CDR3 protein: CATSREPGLGTGELFF

V gene: TRBV4-2
J gene: TRBJ2-3
D gene: .
CDR3 length: 13
CDR3 protein: CASSQGPQDTQYF

V gene: TRBV24-1
J gene: TRBJ2-1
D gene: TRBD2
CDR3 length: 16
CDR3 protein: CATSDLLAGGGNEQFF

V gene: TRBV5-1
J gene: TRBJ1-1
D gene: .
CDR3 length: 14
CDR3 protein: CASSFQPENTEAFF

V gene: TRBV2
J gene: TRBJ2-3
D gene: .
CDR3 length: 12
CDR3 protein: CASQRSTDTQYF

V gene: TRBV12-3/TRBV12-4
J gene: TRBJ1-6
D gene: TRBD1
CDR3 length: 15
CDR3 protein: CASSLGDRQNSPLHF

V gene: TRBV7-2
J gene: TRBJ2-1
D gene: .
CDR3 length: 16
CDR3 protein: CASSLDSGASYDEQFF

V gene: TRBV4-3
J gene: TRBJ1-5
D gene: .
CDR3 length: 15
CDR3 protein: CASSQDTGRGQPQHF

V gene: TRBV6-6
J gene: TRBJ1-1
D gene: .
CDR3 length: 11
CDR3 protein: CASVMNTEAFF

V gene: TRBV7-2
J gene: TRBJ1-5
D gene: TRBD1
CDR3 length: 14
CDR3 protein: CASSLGTVNQPQHF

V gene: TRBV20-1
J gene: TRBJ2-5
D gene: .
CDR3 length: 15
CDR3 protein: CSARRPGHLQETQYF